One and the same sample provided the 4 T cell receptor beta chains below, sequenced in a study of human T cells and chemical hapten exposure. TCRdb itself ran the RACE reads through MiXCR, one entry per CDR3 protein. The table has fewer than 90,000 distinct CDR3 sequences, approximately 6.6% seen once; the top ten hold roughly 1.4%. This sample's time point: patch test 2, 6 weeks after DPC sensitization. Treatment noted: therapeutic diphenylcyclopropenone sensitization with weekly scalp DPC. The sample was whole blood, taken in connection with sensitization to the hapten diphenylcyclopropenone (DPC). These receptors originate from a woman aged 25 to 45 with alopecia areata. Some clones in this sample may be carry-over from other donors' samples.

DNA of the CDR3: TGTGCCAGCAGCTTGGATATAGGGGACCGGGAAGCTTTCTTT. This sequence encodes CASSLDIGDREAFF. The rearrangement uses TRBV5-4 and TRBJ1-1, with D perhaps TRBD1 (5 bases). The germline gives CDR1 SGHNT, CDR2 YYREEE (reference sequence). The CDR3 has 14 residues. Trimming stripped 0 bases from V and 8 bases from J, with 14 bases between.

This clonotype was observed a few times. The chain combines TRBV29-1 with TRBJ1-1; D is undetermined. CDR1 and CDR2 from the germline V gene are SQVTM and ANQGSEA. This CDR3 comprises 13 residues. The V end lost 5 bases, the J end lost 5 bases, and 15 bases lay between the germline ends. CDR3 loop: CSVKKIGGTEAFF. The CDR3 DNA reads as TGCAGCGTTAAAAAAATAGGTGGGACTGAAGCTTTCTTT.

The V and J genes are TRBV12-5 and TRBJ1-1; maybe TRBD1 (5 bases). Trimming removed 3 bases at V and 0 bases at J, with 17 bases between. CDR3 size: 17 residues. CDR1 and CDR2 from the germline V gene are LGHNT and FRNRAP. CDR3 DNA: TGTGCTAGTGGTTTTCGTCCCCTGGGGGGTATGAACACTGAAGCTTTCTTT. This gives the protein CASGFRPLGGMNTEAFF.

This clonotype has only a few counts. Germline and junction disagree at one end, which may indicate a read error. V gene TRBV3-1 combines with J gene TRBJ2-1; D not resolved. The length of the CDR3 is 16 residues. Germline assignment: CDR1 LGHDT and CDR2 YNNKEL (reference sequence). CDR3 coding DNA: TGTGCCAGCAGCCAAGTCGGTGCAGCTACTTACAATGACCAGTTCTTC. Translating it yields CASSQVGAATYNDQFF.